This T cell receptor beta chain was sequenced for a study of T cell repertoires in cytomegalovirus infection. Study as a whole: It was the public TCR beta signatures that indicated both CMV infection and matching HLA type. Study-wide points: The study found HLA-C-restricted CMV-specific TCR beta clonotypes dominating the ex vivo response.

Many counts were recorded for this clonotype. The target antigen is unknown. TCRdb ran MiXCR on the reads and lists one entry per CDR3 protein. The sample includes 600,000 to 800,000 distinct CDR3 sequences, 20% to 25% of them seen just once. The source material was CD8+ T cells from PBMCs. This clonotype originated in a human donor in good health (CMV status not recorded). Some clones in this sample may be carry-over from other donors' samples.

The CDR3 here is CASSPDSNYGYTF. In DNA, the CDR3 is TGTGCCAGCAGCCCTGACAGTAACTATGGCTACACCTTC. This rearrangement joins TRBV7-6 to TRBJ1-2, with D possibly matching TRBD1 (5 bases). This CDR3 has 13 residues. The ends were cut back, 5 bases at V and 1 base at J, with 8 bases in the middle. From germline, CDR1 is SGHVS and CDR2 FNYEAQ. Drawing the rest from reference TRBV7-6 and TRBJ1-2, the complete variable domain is GAGVSQSPRYKVTKRGQDVALRCDPISGHVSLYWYRQALGQGPEFLTYFNYEAQQDKSGLPNDRFSAERPEGSISTLTIQRTEQRDSAMYRCASSPDSNYGYTFGSGTRLTVV.